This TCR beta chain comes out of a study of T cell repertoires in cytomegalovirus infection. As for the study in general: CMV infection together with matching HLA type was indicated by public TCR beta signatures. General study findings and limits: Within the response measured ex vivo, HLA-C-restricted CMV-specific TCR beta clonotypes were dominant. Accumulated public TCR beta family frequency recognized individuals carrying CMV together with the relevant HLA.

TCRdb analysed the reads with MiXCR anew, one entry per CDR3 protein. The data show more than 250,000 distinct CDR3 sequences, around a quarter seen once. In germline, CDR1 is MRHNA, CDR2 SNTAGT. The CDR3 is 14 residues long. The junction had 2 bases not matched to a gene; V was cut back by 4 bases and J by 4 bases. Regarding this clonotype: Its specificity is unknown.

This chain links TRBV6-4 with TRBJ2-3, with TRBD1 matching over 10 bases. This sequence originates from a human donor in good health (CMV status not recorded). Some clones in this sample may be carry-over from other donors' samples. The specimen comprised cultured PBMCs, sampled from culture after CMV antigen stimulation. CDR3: CASSGGTGADTQYF. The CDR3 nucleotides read TGTGCCAGCAGTGGCGGGACAGGGGCAGATACGCAGTATTTT.